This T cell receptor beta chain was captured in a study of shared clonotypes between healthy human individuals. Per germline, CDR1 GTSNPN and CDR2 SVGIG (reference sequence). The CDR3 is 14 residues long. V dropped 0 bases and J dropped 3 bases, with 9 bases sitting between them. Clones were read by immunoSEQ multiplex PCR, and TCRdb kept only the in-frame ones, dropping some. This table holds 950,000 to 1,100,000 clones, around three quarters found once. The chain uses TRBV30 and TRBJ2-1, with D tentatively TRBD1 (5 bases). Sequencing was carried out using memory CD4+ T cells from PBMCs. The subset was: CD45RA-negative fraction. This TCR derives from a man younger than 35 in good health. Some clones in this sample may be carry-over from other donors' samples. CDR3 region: CAWSVPGFYNEQFF. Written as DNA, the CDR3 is TGTGCCTGGAGTGTACCAGGGTTCTACAATGAGCAGTTCTTC.